Each of the 4 T cell receptor beta chains below was sequenced from the same sample in a study of response to subunit inactivated influenza vaccine. MiXCR, run by TCRdb on the RT-PCR reads, gives a single entry per CDR3 protein. The sample yields roughly 540,000 distinct CDR3 sequences, around 25% seen once. These records were also assigned to another study, of T cells expressing NK-cell markers. From that second work: The authors generated TCR beta cDNA through 5'RACE template switching with UMIs.

This specimen consisted of CD4+ T cells sorted from PBMCs, obtained roughly 12 days after vaccination. Every receptor here comes from a middle-aged man who received an inactivated influenza vaccine.

This clonotype has just a few counts. CDR3 residues: CASSQGQPQHF. Written as DNA, the CDR3 is TGTGCCAGCAGCCAGGGACAGCCCCAGCATTTT. This sequence joins TRBV6-1 and TRBJ1-5; D may be TRBD1 (5 bases). Trimming took 6 bases from V and 7 from J, leaving 7 bases between them. The CDR3 extends over 11 amino acids. Germline lookup yields CDR1 MNHNS and CDR2 SASEGT.

This rearrangement joins TRBV28 to TRBJ2-1; no clear D. Trimming removed 7 bases at V and 2 bases at J, with 9 bases between. The CDR3 contains 13 residues. Germline CDR1 and CDR2: MDHEN and SYDVKM. CDR3 coding DNA: TGTGCCAGCATTACCCCGGCCTACAATGAGCAGTTCTTC. It yields the protein CASITPAYNEQFF.

The chain has TRBV29-1 and TRBJ2-7, with TRBD1 identical over 7 bases. The CDR3 is made up of 13 amino acids. J gave up 5 bases and V 5 bases, and 9 bases lay outside the gene matches. Germline-derived CDR1 and CDR2 are SQVTM and ANQGSEA. This CDR3 reads CSVRTGSRNEQYF. CDR3 nucleotide sequence: TGCAGCGTTCGGACAGGATCGAGGAACGAGCAGTACTTC.

The chain joins TRBV2 to TRBJ2-1; 14 bases agree with TRBD2. The CDR3 is 18 amino acids. Germline CDR1 is SNHLY and CDR2 is FYNNEI. J lost 1 base, V lost 4 bases, and 6 bases had no gene match. CDR3 amino acids: CASSGGTSGRGSYNEQFF. The DNA of the CDR3 is TGTGCCAGCAGTGGGGGGACTAGCGGGAGAGGGTCCTACAATGAGCAGTTCTTC.